This T cell receptor beta chain was sequenced in a study of PD-L1 blockade in urothelial cancer. Study background: Individuals in the cohort had been given 0 to 3 earlier chemotherapy regimens.

Specified time point: peripheral blood 6 weeks after treatment start. The CDR3 loop spans 10 amino acids. Germline values: CDR1 MRHNA, CDR2 SNTAGT. V lost 6 bases to trimming and J lost 5 bases, with 4 bases between them. Profiling relied on immunoSEQ multiplex PCR, and the TCRdb table lists in-frame clones only, not all of them. The profile covers 24,000 or so clones, with under 90% appearing a single time and more than 1.5% taken by the ten largest. A few counts support this clone. This sample comprised PBMCs, obtained around atezolizumab (anti-PD-L1) treatment. The TCR was taken from a man between 65 and 85 years old with urothelial cancer. This chain connects TRBV6-4 to TRBJ2-5; D call uncertain. Here the CDR3 DNA reads TGTGCCAGCAGCCCGGAGACCCAGTACTTC. Translation: CASSPETQYF.